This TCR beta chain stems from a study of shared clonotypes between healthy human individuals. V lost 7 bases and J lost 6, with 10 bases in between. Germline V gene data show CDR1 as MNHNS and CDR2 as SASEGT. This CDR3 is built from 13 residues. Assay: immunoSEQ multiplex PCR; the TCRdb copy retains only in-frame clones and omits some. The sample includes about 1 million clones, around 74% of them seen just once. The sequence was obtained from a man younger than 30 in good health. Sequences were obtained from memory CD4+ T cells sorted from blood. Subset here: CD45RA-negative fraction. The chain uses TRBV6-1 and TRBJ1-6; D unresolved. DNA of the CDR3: TGTGCCAGCACTAACAGCCTTAATTCACCCCTCCACTTT. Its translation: CASTNSLNSPLHF.